This T cell receptor beta chain was captured in a study of T cell changes during pregnancy in multiple sclerosis. The table came from immunoSEQ multiplex PCR; TCRdb's copy has only in-frame clones and leaves some out. The data show around 65,000 clones, roughly nine tenths seen once. The sequenced sample was peripheral blood, obtained in the first trimester of pregnancy. The TCR comes from a female donor in good health, enrolled as a control in a pregnancy study.

The CDR3 DNA follows: TGTGCCAGCAGCCCCTTACCCGACAGGAACTATGGCTACACCTTC. This gives the protein CASSPLPDRNYGYTF. The chain is built from TRBV27 and TRBJ1-2; possible D gene TRBD1, 6 bases. This CDR3 spans 15 amino acids. With 6 bases removed from V and 2 bases from J, the gap between germline ends came to 16 bases. Germline V lookup: CDR1 MNHEY, CDR2 SMNVEV (reference sequence).